This T cell receptor (beta chain) derives from a study of blood T cell repertoires in COVID-19. Germline V gives CDR1 GTSNPN, CDR2 SVGIG (reference sequence). Trimming took off 0 bases at V and 2 bases at J, with 4 bases between the two ends. The CDR3 totals 12 residues. One Seattle source followed patients from active infection through their disease course. Measured with immunoSEQ multiplex PCR; TCRdb has only the in-frame clones, and not every one. This sample has about 160,000 clones; approximately 85% occur once, and the top ten carry under 6.5%. The sample was peripheral blood. This receptor was identified in a woman in her 50s with COVID-19, enrolled during active disease. The V gene is TRBV30, the J gene TRBJ1-1; D is uncertain. CDR3 loop: CAWSVLNTEAFF. As DNA, the CDR3 is TGTGCCTGGAGTGTATTAAACACTGAAGCTTTCTTT.